The 20 T cell receptor beta chains listed next were all sequenced from one sample in a study of blood T cell repertoires in COVID-19. Here immunoSEQ multiplex PCR was the method, and the copy in TCRdb shows in-frame clones only, minus some. The sample has roughly 200,000 clones; roughly four fifths are singletons. Sequencing used peripheral blood. Receptor source: a man aged 50-60 years who had recovered from COVID-19.

V gene TRBV7-3 combines with J gene TRBJ2-1; 14 nucleotides align to TRBD2. Per the germline V gene, CDR1 is SGHTA and CDR2 is FQGTGA. The CDR3 runs 15 residues. The V and J ends lost 5 bases and 8 bases, in that order; junction bases with no gene match: 5. CDR3 residues: CASSLLGLAGDEQFF. CDR3 bases: TGTGCCAGCAGCCTCCTGGGACTAGCGGGGGATGAGCAGTTCTTC.

J is TRBJ2-7 and V is TRBV3-1 (or the pseudogene TRBV3-2), with 7 positions matching TRBD1. The CDR3 spans 16 residues. In germline, CDR1 is LGHDT, CDR2 YNNKEL (reference sequence). With 4 bases clipped from V and 2 bases from J, the junction kept 11 bases outside the gene matches. The CDR3 region is CASSLMTPGQTYEQYF. The CDR3 bases are TGTGCCAGCAGCCTGATGACCCCGGGACAGACCTACGAGCAGTACTTC.

A word on this clone: The germline gene is not matched at one end of the junction; a read error may be the cause. The chain combines TRBV18 with TRBJ1-1, with D unresolved. The CDR3 runs to 10 residues. The germline CDR1 and CDR2 sequences are KGHSH and LQKENI. CDR3 DNA: TGTGCCAGCTCAGCTGACTCCCTACGTTTT. This codes for CASSADSLRF.

This clone occurred a few times. The limits of the CDR3 on the DNA are not certain, so only TCRdb's listed CDR3 is given. The chain joins TRBV7-2 to TRBJ2-3; the D call in the table, TRBD1, was not verified against the DNA. The CDR3 adds up to 12 amino acids, both ends counted. The germline gives CDR1 SGHTA, CDR2 FQGNSA. The CDR3 reads CASSFGVGATYF.

This chain uses TRBV3-1 (or the pseudogene TRBV3-2) with TRBJ1-6; no definite D call. Germline V gene data show CDR1 as LGHDT and CDR2 as YNNKEL (reference sequence). V was trimmed by 0 bases and J by 10 bases, leaving 10 bases between them. The CDR3 is 14 residues long. The CDR3 loop is CASSQELDYSPLHF. The CDR3 bases are TGTGCCAGCAGCCAAGAACTCGATTACTCACCCCTCCACTTT.

The gene calls are TRBV9 and TRBJ2-5; 14 bases are shared with TRBD2. CDR3 size: 18 residues. The V segment lost 4 bases and the J segment 5 bases; nucleotides outside the gene matches: 13. Per the germline V gene, CDR1 is SGDLS and CDR2 is YYNGEE. This CDR3 reads CASSSNNGTSGRYETQYF. As DNA, the CDR3 is TGTGCCAGCAGCTCAAACAACGGGACTAGCGGGAGATATGAGACCCAGTACTTC. Full variable domain (remainder filled in from reference TRBV9 and TRBJ2-5): DSGVTQTPKHLITATGQRVTLRCSPRSGDLSVYWYQQSLDQGLQFLIQYYNGEERAKGNILERFSAQQFPDLHSELNLSSLELGDSALYFCASSSNNGTSGRYETQYFGPGTRLLVL.

The rearrangement joins TRBV7-2 to TRBJ2-1; the match to TRBD2 covers 13 bases. The CDR3 has 16 amino acids. Germline assignment: CDR1 SGHTA and CDR2 FQGNSA. V trimming: 5 bases; J trimming: 9 bases; junction bases outside the gene matches: 10. CDR3 sequence reads: CASSVSGTSGASEQFF. CDR3 DNA: TGTGCCAGCAGCGTCTCCGGGACTAGCGGGGCATCTGAGCAGTTCTTC.

The rearrangement joins TRBV5-4 to TRBJ1-2; no clear D. Per the germline V gene, CDR1 is SGHNT and CDR2 is YYREEE (reference sequence). The ends were cut back, 4 bases at V and 5 bases at J, with 15 bases in the middle. This CDR3 comprises 14 residues. CDR3 amino acids: CASSTSGREYGYTF. DNA of the CDR3: TGTGCCAGCAGCACCAGCGGGAGGGAATATGGCTACACCTTC.

V usage is TRBV5-4 and J usage is TRBJ2-2; the match to TRBD2 covers 8 bases. Germline CDR1 and CDR2: SGHNT and YYREEE (reference sequence). The V gene end was trimmed by 10 bases and the J gene end by 6 bases; junction bases not matched to a gene: 20. The CDR3 loop spans 17 amino acids. CDR3 in DNA: TGTGCCGTTAGTGATGGAGGTACGGGAGGGCTCTCCGGGGAGCTGTTTTTT. This translates into CAVSDGGTGGLSGELFF.

This sequence joins TRBV2 and TRBJ1-4; weak D call: TRBD1 (5 bases). The ends were cut back, 5 bases at V and 3 bases at J, with 13 bases in the middle. Germline CDR1 is SNHLY and CDR2 is FYNNEI. The CDR3 loop spans 15 amino acids. The CDR3 loop reads CASSLNRSPNEKLFF. DNA of the CDR3: TGTGCCAGCAGTCTGAACAGGTCACCTAATGAAAAACTGTTTTTT.

The chain employs TRBV10-3 and TRBJ2-3; tentatively, D is TRBD2 (5 bases). Germline V gene lookup returns CDR1 ENHRY and CDR2 SYGVKD. The CDR3 runs to 15 residues. The V end was cut by 4 bases, the J end by 0 bases, with 11 bases between. CDR3 nucleotides: TGTGCCATCAGTGGGCAGGACTCAAGCACAGATACGCAGTATTTT. Its protein product is CAISGQDSSTDTQYF.

This clone was counted only a few times. This chain links TRBV19 with TRBJ2-7, with 9 bases aligning to TRBD1. The CDR3 length is 14 residues. The germline V gene encodes CDR1 LNHDA and CDR2 SQIVND (reference sequence). Losses at the gene ends were 5 bases for V and 3 bases for J; bases not matched to a gene: 5. CDR3 coding DNA: TGTGCCAGTAGTCCGGGACAGGGTTTCTACGAGCAGTACTTC. Translating gives CASSPGQGFYEQYF.

This clone appeared a few times. This chain connects TRBV11-2 to TRBJ1-1; 8 bases are shared with TRBD1. From germline, CDR1 is SGHAT and CDR2 FQNNGV. The trim removed 5 bases at V and 6 bases at J, leaving 14 bases unmatched. The CDR3 spans 16 residues. CDR3: CASSMTGARRGPEAFF. The CDR3, as DNA: TGTGCCAGCAGCATGACAGGGGCCAGGAGGGGTCCTGAAGCTTTCTTT. The complete variable domain, with remaining parts taken from reference TRBV11-2 and TRBJ1-1, reads EAGVAQSPRYKIIEKRQSVAFWCNPISGHATLYWYQQILGQGPKLLIQFQNNGVVDDSQLPKDRFSAERLKGVDSTLKIQPAKLEDSAVYLCASSMTGARRGPEAFFGQGTRLTVV.

The V and J genes are TRBV28 and TRBJ1-2, with 7 bases identical to TRBD1. This CDR3 region has 13 residues. The trim removed 3 bases at V and 4 bases at J, leaving 2 bases unmatched. Germline assignment: CDR1 MDHEN and CDR2 SYDVKM. This CDR3 is CASSFGTVYGYTF. The CDR3 region has the DNA TGTGCCAGCAGTTTCGGGACAGTCTATGGCTACACCTTC.

The chain couples TRBV27 to TRBJ2-3; TRBD1 matches at 7 bases. Germline CDR1 and CDR2: MNHEY and SMNVEV (reference sequence). The ends lost 8 bases at V and 4 bases at J; junction bases unmatched: 15. The CDR3 consists of 16 residues. Here the CDR3 DNA reads TGTGCCAGCCATACTCAGGGGGAAGTCGGGTCAGATACGCAGTATTTT. Amino acids: CASHTQGEVGSDTQYF.

V is TRBV18 and J is TRBJ1-2; a possible D gene is TRBD1 (6 bases). The CDR3 extends over 15 amino acids. V lost 4 bases and J lost 8, with 20 bases in between. Germline CDR1 and CDR2: KGHSH and LQKENI. DNA of the CDR3: TGTGCCAGCTCACGGGGGCTAGAGATCGGTACCGGCTACACCTTC. This gives the protein CASSRGLEIGTGYTF.

The chain recombines TRBV30 with TRBJ1-2, with 8 bases lining up with TRBD1. The germline V gene encodes CDR1 GTSNPN and CDR2 SVGIG (reference sequence). The CDR3 extends over 13 amino acids. V lost 4 bases and J lost 8; bases outside the gene matches: 9. The CDR3 bases are TGTGCCTGGAACCTGGACAGGGAATGGGGCTACACCTTC. It is translated as CAWNLDREWGYTF.

With respect to this clone: Other DNA sequences in this specimen translate into the identical CDR3. The CDR3 region is CASSAGQGKNSPLHF. CDR3 coding DNA: TGTGCCAGCAGCGCGGGACAGGGGAAAAATTCACCCCTCCACTTT. The chain recombines TRBV9 with TRBJ1-6; 10 bases are a match to TRBD1. The J segment lost 7 bases and the V segment lost 3 bases, leaving 4 bases of the junction unmatched. CDR1 and CDR2 from the germline V gene are SGDLS and YYNGEE. CDR3 size: 15 residues.

The gene calls are TRBV3-1 (or the pseudogene TRBV3-2) and TRBJ1-6; D may be TRBD1 (6 bases). Germline V gene sequence: CDR1 LGHDT, CDR2 YNNKEL (reference sequence). The CDR3 runs 14 residues. V gave up 4 bases and J gave up 14 bases, with 18 bases separating them. CDR3 in DNA: TGTGCCAGCAGCCCGTCGTCCCGGGACACGGCCCTCCACTTT. It codes for CASSPSSRDTALHF.

The gene calls are TRBV10-2 and TRBJ1-4; TRBD1 matches at 7 bases. The V gene end was trimmed by 5 bases and the J gene end by 7 bases; junction bases not matched to a gene: 7. This CDR3 is 14 amino acids long. CDR1 and CDR2 from the germline V gene are WSHSY and SAAADI. Here the CDR3 reads CASSTGVLAEKLFF. The DNA of the CDR3 is TGCGCCAGCAGTACAGGGGTACTGGCTGAAAAACTGTTTTTT.